Listed below are T cell receptor beta chains from one sample, sequenced in a study of blood T cell repertoires in COVID-19. Sequencing used immunoSEQ multiplex PCR; TCRdb keeps in-frame clones, though not all of them. The data contain 60,000 to 75,000 clones, 79% of them singletons. Sequenced material: peripheral blood. The source is a woman aged 45-60 years with acute or convalescent COVID-19. The CDR3 runs from the conserved cysteine through the conserved F or W. D genes are given only for firm matches. Not all rows give a size; the values are once, few, many and, for expanded clones, a class.

>TRBJ2-1|TRBV21-1|-|-
CASSKAGLPGLAGGQINEQFF
TGTGCCAGCAGCAAAGCAGGACTTCCGGGACTAGCGGGAGGGCAGATCAATGAGCAGTTCTTC
>TRBJ2-2|TRBV6-1|-|-
CASSDRANTGELFF
TGTGCCAGCAGTGACAGGGCGAACACCGGGGAGCTGTTTTTT
>TRBJ1-6|TRBV2|-|-
CASTRVQNSPLHF
TGTGCCAGCACCAGGGTCCAGAATTCACCCCTCCACTTT
>TRBJ1-5|TRBV5-1|TRBD1|-
CASSLEGQKHQPQHF
TGCGCCAGCAGCTTGGAGGGACAGAAGCATCAGCCCCAGCATTTT
>TRBJ2-7|TRBV2|-|-
CASNSKAGLSYEQYF
TGTGCCAGCAATTCAAAAGCGGGCCTTTCCTACGAGCAGTACTTC
>TRBJ1-4|TRBV5-1|-|-
CASSPTTNEKLFF
TGCGCCAGCAGCCCTACAACTAATGAAAAACTGTTTTTT
>TRBJ2-1|TRBV11-2|TRBD2|-
CASSRRLAGGLYNEQFF
TGTGCCAGCAGCCGACGACTAGCGGGGGGGCTCTACAATGAGCAGTTCTTC
>TRBJ1-2|TRBV7-2|TRBD1|-
CASVRDRGSYGYTF
TGTGCCAGCGTCAGGGACAGGGGAAGCTATGGCTACACCTTC
>TRBJ2-7|TRBV12-3/TRBV12-4|-|-
CASSFLGGEQYF
TGTGCCAGCAGTTTTCTAGGGGGCGAGCAGTACTTC
>TRBJ2-7|TRBV6-1|TRBD2|large
CASSEAGLAGGDGQYF
TGTGCCAGCAGTGAAGCGGGACTAGCGGGGGGGGACGGGCAGTACTTC
>TRBJ2-6|TRBV9|-|-
CASSQDGNSGANVLTF
TGTGCCAGCAGCCAAGACGGGAACTCTGGGGCCAACGTCCTGACTTTC
>TRBJ1-2|TRBV24-1|TRBD1|-
CATSATGMGYTF
TGTGCCACCAGTGCGACAGGGATGGGCTACACCTTC